The T cell receptor beta chain under discussion was sequenced for a study of PD-1 blockade in classical Hodgkin lymphoma. General study findings and limits: Similar baseline diversity was found in complete responders and newly diagnosed patients. Although disease activity or prior therapy may be involved, causes of the repertoire differences remain undefined. CD4+ but not CD8+ TCR diversity rose significantly by C4D1.

This clone was found once. Antigen unknown. The data were produced by immunoSEQ multiplex PCR, yet TCRdb's version contains in-frame clones alone and is incomplete. The data show roughly 140,000 clones, about 81% seen once. Each and every patient relapsed after autologous stem cell transplantation, and patients got differing brentuximab vedotin exposure. Reported best responses ranged across complete response, partial response or progressive disease. V lost 5 bases, J lost 0 bases, and 16 bases lay in between. This CDR3 is 16 amino acids long. The germline gives CDR1 KGHSH, CDR2 LQKENI. The sequencing used peripheral blood mononuclear cells (PBMCs), collected before the second cycle of nivolumab. The rearrangement uses TRBV18 and TRBJ1-1; tentative D call: TRBD1 (5 bases). The TCR was taken from a human donor with classical Hodgkin lymphoma. This CDR3 is CASSIVAGSMNTEAFF. The CDR3 DNA sequence: TGTGCCAGCTCAATAGTCGCAGGGTCCATGAACACTGAAGCTTTCTTT.